This T cell receptor beta chain was sequenced in a study of T-cell reconstitution after alpha-beta-depleted transplantation in children. Using unique molecular identifiers, the investigators prepared the TCRbeta library. TCRdb reprocessed the PCR reads via MiXCR and lists one record per CDR3 protein. This sample carries about 480,000 distinct CDR3 sequences, around 12% of them seen once, and the ten largest clones take around 5.6%. V was clipped by 5 bases and J by 7 bases, with 16 bases between them. There are 14 residues in the CDR3. Germline-derived CDR1 and CDR2 are SGHTA and FQGTGA. Sequenced here: PBMCs from the stem cell graft donor, sampled from the stem cell graft. The V call is TRBV7-3, the J call TRBJ2-3, with D uncertain. This TCR derives from a human donor who donated a stem cell graft to a child with combined immunodeficiency. CDR3 in DNA: TGTGCCAGCAGCACACCTCCTGGTGGTAATACGCAGTATTTT. This encodes CASSTPPGGNTQYF.